Listed below are T cell receptor beta chains from one sample, sequenced in a study of blood T cell repertoires in COVID-19. Method: immunoSEQ multiplex PCR; TCRdb's copy keeps in-frame clones and lacks some. This table holds over 600,000 clones, 85% to 90% found once. Sequencing used peripheral blood. All receptors come from a young woman with acute or convalescent COVID-19. CDR3s include the opening cysteine and the closing phenylalanine or tryptophan. Each record gives: clone size, J gene, D gene, V gene, CDR3 protein, CDR3 DNA. D genes are given only for firm matches. Rows give clone size only sometimes, using once, few, many, or a class for an expanded clone.

clone_size: .; j_call: TRBJ1-2; d_call: TRBD1; v_call: TRBV5-1; cdr3_aa: CASSLAAGQGVGGYTF; cdr3_nt: TGCGCCAGCAGCTTGGCCGCGGGACAGGGGGTAGGTGGCTACACCTTC
clone_size: .; j_call: TRBJ1-2; d_call: .; v_call: TRBV7-9; cdr3_aa: CASRQGSDYGYTF; cdr3_nt: TGTGCCAGCAGGCAGGGTTCTGACTATGGCTACACCTTC
clone_size: .; j_call: TRBJ1-1; d_call: TRBD1; v_call: TRBV10-3; cdr3_aa: CAISRPGTANTEAFF; cdr3_nt: TGTGCCATCAGTCGTCCTGGGACAGCTAACACTGAAGCTTTCTTT
clone_size: few; j_call: TRBJ1-5; d_call: .; v_call: TRBV7-4; cdr3_aa: CASSVLYSNQPQHF; cdr3_nt: TGTGCCAGCAGCGTACTCTATAGCAATCAGCCCCAGCATTTT
clone_size: .; j_call: TRBJ1-1; d_call: TRBD1; v_call: TRBV20-1; cdr3_aa: CSASQPFLTGMNTEAFF; cdr3_nt: TGCAGTGCTAGTCAACCTTTTTTGACAGGGATGAACACTGAAGCTTTCTTT
clone_size: .; j_call: TRBJ1-2; d_call: .; v_call: TRBV7-9; cdr3_aa: CASTRGEGQYGYTF; cdr3_nt: TGTGCCAGCACACGAGGGGAGGGGCAATATGGCTACACCTTC
clone_size: .; j_call: TRBJ1-1; d_call: .; v_call: TRBV5-5; cdr3_aa: CASRPQGSNTEAFF; cdr3_nt: TGTGCCAGCAGGCCCCAGGGGTCGAACACTGAAGCTTTCTTT
clone_size: few; j_call: TRBJ1-2; d_call: TRBD1; v_call: TRBV5-4; cdr3_aa: CASSGQGADGYTF; cdr3_nt: TGTGCCAGCAGCGGACAGGGGGCGGATGGCTACACCTTC
clone_size: .; j_call: TRBJ2-7; d_call: TRBD1; v_call: TRBV14; cdr3_aa: CASSRQTGGVYEQYF; cdr3_nt: TGTGCCAGCAGCCGCCAAACAGGGGGCGTTTACGAGCAGTACTTC
clone_size: .; j_call: TRBJ1-1; d_call: TRBD1; v_call: TRBV7-2; cdr3_aa: CASSISGQGKSEAFF; cdr3_nt: TGTGCCAGCAGCATCTCGGGACAGGGTAAATCGGAAGCTTTCTTT
clone_size: .; j_call: TRBJ1-1; d_call: .; v_call: TRBV5-5; cdr3_aa: CASSLDRNTEAFF; cdr3_nt: TGTGCCAGCAGCCTTGACAGGAACACTGAAGCTTTCTTT
clone_size: .; j_call: TRBJ1-1; d_call: TRBD1; v_call: TRBV7-9; cdr3_aa: CASSPRQGPNTEAFF; cdr3_nt: TGTGCCAGCAGCCCCCGACAGGGTCCGAACACTGAAGCTTTCTTT
clone_size: .; j_call: TRBJ1-1; d_call: .; v_call: TRBV7-3; cdr3_aa: CASSLTETGTEAFF; cdr3_nt: TGTGCCAGCAGCTTAACGGAGACAGGCACTGAAGCTTTCTTT
clone_size: .; j_call: TRBJ1-1; d_call: TRBD1; v_call: TRBV14; cdr3_aa: CASSHYNRGDTEAFF; cdr3_nt: TGTGCCAGCAGCCATTATAACAGGGGAGACACTGAAGCTTTCTTT
clone_size: .; j_call: TRBJ2-3; d_call: .; v_call: TRBV24-1; cdr3_aa: CATSARRKSTDTQYF; cdr3_nt: TGTGCCACCAGTGCCCGGAGAAAATCCACAGATACGCAGTATTTT
clone_size: .; j_call: TRBJ1-2; d_call: TRBD1; v_call: TRBV19; cdr3_aa: CASSQRRQGLNYGYTF; cdr3_nt: TGTGCCAGTAGTCAGCGCCGACAGGGGCTTAACTATGGCTACACCTTC
clone_size: .; j_call: TRBJ2-1; d_call: .; v_call: TRBV6-5; cdr3_aa: CASSYSGASINEQFF; cdr3_nt: TGTGCCAGCAGTTACTCAGGGGCCAGTATCAATGAGCAGTTCTTC
clone_size: .; j_call: TRBJ1-2; d_call: .; v_call: TRBV30; cdr3_aa: CAWRGRGEGYGYTF; cdr3_nt: TGTGCCTGGAGGGGCCGGGGTGAGGGCTATGGCTACACCTTC
clone_size: few; j_call: TRBJ2-1; d_call: .; v_call: TRBV7-9; cdr3_aa: CASSPKGRDNEQFF; cdr3_nt: TGTGCCAGCAGCCCCAAGGGCAGGGACAATGAGCAGTTCTTC
clone_size: once; j_call: TRBJ1-2; d_call: .; v_call: TRBV27; cdr3_aa: CASSFGTGLNYGYTF; cdr3_nt: TGTGCCAGCAGTTTCGGAACAGGGTTGAACTATGGCTACACCTTC
clone_size: once; j_call: TRBJ1-2; d_call: TRBD1; v_call: TRBV2; cdr3_aa: CASRTGGEDIGYTF; cdr3_nt: TGTGCCAGCAGGACAGGGGGGGAGGATATAGGCTACACCTTC
clone_size: .; j_call: TRBJ2-7; d_call: TRBD2; v_call: TRBV7-8; cdr3_aa: CASGEGPYEQYF; cdr3_nt: TGTGCCAGCGGGGAGGGACCCTACGAGCAGTACTTC
clone_size: .; j_call: TRBJ2-1; d_call: TRBD2; v_call: TRBV7-3; cdr3_aa: CASSSPGGGLYNEQFF; cdr3_nt: TGTGCCAGCAGCTCCCCGGGCGGGGGGTTGTACAATGAGCAGTTCTTC
clone_size: .; j_call: TRBJ2-7; d_call: TRBD1; v_call: TRBV6-5; cdr3_aa: CASSRTGGSSYEQYF; cdr3_nt: TGTGCCAGCAGTCGGACAGGAGGAAGCTCCTACGAGCAGTACTTC
clone_size: .; j_call: TRBJ1-2; d_call: .; v_call: TRBV25-1; cdr3_aa: CASSEYMVTGNGYTF; cdr3_nt: TGTGCCAGCAGTGAATATATGGTGACAGGCAATGGCTACACCTTC
clone_size: .; j_call: TRBJ2-2; d_call: .; v_call: TRBV5-1; cdr3_aa: CASSLATAPRRTGELFF; cdr3_nt: TGCGCCAGCAGCTTGGCCACGGCCCCTAGGAGGACCGGGGAGCTGTTTTTT
clone_size: .; j_call: TRBJ1-1; d_call: .; v_call: TRBV11-3; cdr3_aa: CASSLGGNMNTEAFF; cdr3_nt: TGTGCCAGCAGCTTAGGAGGGAATATGAACACTGAAGCTTTCTTT
clone_size: .; j_call: TRBJ1-4; d_call: .; v_call: TRBV21-1; cdr3_aa: CASSNDRDDEKLFF; cdr3_nt: TGTGCCAGCAGCAACGACAGGGACGACGAAAAACTGTTTTTT
clone_size: .; j_call: TRBJ1-2; d_call: TRBD1; v_call: TRBV4-3; cdr3_aa: CASSRGTAQNYGYTF; cdr3_nt: TGCGCCAGCAGCCGAGGGACAGCACAGAACTATGGCTACACCTTC
clone_size: .; j_call: TRBJ2-2; d_call: TRBD2; v_call: TRBV3-1/TRBV3-2; cdr3_aa: CASSSLAGGLIYRELFF; cdr3_nt: TGTGCCAGCAGCTCTCTAGCGGGGGGCCTCATTTACAGGGAGCTGTTTTTT
clone_size: .; j_call: TRBJ1-2; d_call: .; v_call: TRBV9; cdr3_aa: CASSVESGEGGYTF; cdr3_nt: TGTGCCAGCAGCGTAGAGAGCGGGGAAGGAGGCTACACCTTC
clone_size: .; j_call: TRBJ2-4; d_call: .; v_call: TRBV5-6; cdr3_aa: CASSLGGLENIQYF; cdr3_nt: TGTGCCAGCAGCTTGGGAGGGCTGGAAAACATTCAGTACTTC
clone_size: .; j_call: TRBJ1-1; d_call: .; v_call: TRBV18; cdr3_aa: CASSLEWRNTEAFF; cdr3_nt: TGTGCCAGCTCGCTCGAATGGAGGAACACTGAAGCTTTCTTT
clone_size: .; j_call: TRBJ1-5; d_call: TRBD1; v_call: TRBV18; cdr3_aa: CASSAWTGDQPQHF; cdr3_nt: TGTGCCAGCTCAGCCTGGACAGGGGATCAGCCCCAGCATTTT
clone_size: once; j_call: TRBJ1-1; d_call: .; v_call: TRBV28; cdr3_aa: CASSWRNGVTEAFF; cdr3_nt: TGTGCCAGCAGTTGGAGGAATGGCGTCACTGAAGCTTTCTTT
clone_size: .; j_call: TRBJ1-3; d_call: .; v_call: TRBV30; cdr3_aa: CAWTQGSGNTIYF; cdr3_nt: TGTGCCTGGACCCAGGGATCTGGAAACACCATATATTTT
clone_size: .; j_call: TRBJ1-5; d_call: .; v_call: TRBV20-1; cdr3_aa: CSASSSLGGNQPQHF; cdr3_nt: TGCAGTGCTAGTTCGTCCCTCGGGGGCAATCAGCCCCAGCATTTT